This T cell receptor beta chain was obtained from a study of shared clonotypes between healthy human individuals. Whole-study context: The donor group consisted of a couple of women and a few men, aged 18 to 49.

The count of this clone is one. Its antigen is unidentified. Some clones are missing from TCRdb's copy, which holds only in-frame ones; the method was immunoSEQ multiplex PCR. The sample holds 2,500,000 or so clones; just over 90% are singletons and the top ten take roughly 0.15%. The study separated CD4+ cells into CD45RA+ naive and CD45RA-negative memory subsets. Points from the study as a whole: A handful of donors had approximately 4.6% of their naive CD4 clonotypes in common. The study's rarefaction showed incomplete sorted-subset sequencing despite large depth.

Germline loops: CDR1 MNHEY, CDR2 SVGAGI. The CDR3 runs 15 residues. The ends were cut back, 6 bases at V and 3 bases at J, with 18 bases in the middle. The sequence was obtained from a man aged 18 to 29 in good health. The material sequenced was naive CD4+ T cells sorted from blood. Sample subset: CD45RA+ positively selected. The chain combines TRBV6-5 with TRBJ2-7; D possibly uses TRBD1 or TRBD2 (6 bases each). The CDR3 nucleotides read TGTGCCAGCAGCCGACAGGTGGGGGGCATCTACGAGCAGTACTTC. It is translated as CASSRQVGGIYEQYF.